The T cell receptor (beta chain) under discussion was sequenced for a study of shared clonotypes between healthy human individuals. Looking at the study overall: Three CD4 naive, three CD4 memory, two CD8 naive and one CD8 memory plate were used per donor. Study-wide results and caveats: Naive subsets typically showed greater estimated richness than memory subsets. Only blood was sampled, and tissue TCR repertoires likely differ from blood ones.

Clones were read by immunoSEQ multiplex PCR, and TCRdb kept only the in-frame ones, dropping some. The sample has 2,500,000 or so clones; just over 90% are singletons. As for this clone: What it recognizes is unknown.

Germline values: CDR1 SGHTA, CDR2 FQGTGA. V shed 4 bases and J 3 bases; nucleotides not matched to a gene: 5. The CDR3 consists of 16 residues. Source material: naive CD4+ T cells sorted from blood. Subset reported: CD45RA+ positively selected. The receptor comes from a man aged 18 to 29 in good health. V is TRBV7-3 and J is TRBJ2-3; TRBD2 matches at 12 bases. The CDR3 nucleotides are TGTGCCAGCAGCTCAGGACTAGCGGGACCAACAGATACGCAGTATTTT. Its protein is CASSSGLAGPTDTQYF.